This T cell receptor (beta chain) was identified during a study of shared clonotypes between healthy human individuals. Germline CDR1 LGHNT, CDR2 FRNRAP. The CDR3 consists of 16 residues. The V end lost 0 bases, the J end lost 0 bases, and 11 bases lay between the germline ends. In its sample, this clone was seen a few times. In the source study's methods: ImmunoSEQ sequences covered only the junction and lacked quality scores; filtering therefore differed. Clones were read by immunoSEQ multiplex PCR, and TCRdb kept only the in-frame ones, dropping some. V and J calls and clone size are given by that table; D and trimming were obtained from the DNA. This table has roughly 490,000 clones, around 80% appearing once.

J is TRBJ1-1 and V is TRBV12-5; maybe TRBD1 (6 bases). Material for sequencing was PBMCs. The receptor was isolated from a woman aged 35 to 49 in good health. Some clones in this sample may be carry-over from other donors' samples. The CDR3: CASGLVQGTLNTEAFF. In DNA form, the CDR3 reads TGTGCTAGTGGTTTGGTACAGGGAACGCTGAACACTGAAGCTTTCTTT.